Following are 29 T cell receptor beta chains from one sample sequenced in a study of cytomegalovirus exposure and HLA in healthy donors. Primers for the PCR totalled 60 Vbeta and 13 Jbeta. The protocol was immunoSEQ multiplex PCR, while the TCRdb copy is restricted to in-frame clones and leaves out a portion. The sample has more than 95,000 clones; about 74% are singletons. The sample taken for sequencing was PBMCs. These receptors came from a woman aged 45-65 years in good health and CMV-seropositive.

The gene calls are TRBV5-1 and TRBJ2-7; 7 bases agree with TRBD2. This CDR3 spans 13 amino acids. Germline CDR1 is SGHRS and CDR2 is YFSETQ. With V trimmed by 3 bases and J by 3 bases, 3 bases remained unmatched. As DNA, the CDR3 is TGCGCCAGCAGCTGGCCGGGGGGCTACGAGCAGTACTTC. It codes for CASSWPGGYEQYF.

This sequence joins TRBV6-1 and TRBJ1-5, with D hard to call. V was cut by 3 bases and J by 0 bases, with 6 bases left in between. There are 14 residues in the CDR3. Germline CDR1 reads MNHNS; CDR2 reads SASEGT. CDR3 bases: TGTGCCAGCAGTGATCTGGCTAGCAATCAGCCCCAGCATTTT. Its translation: CASSDLASNQPQHF.

The CDR3 DNA follows: TGTGCCAGCAGGCATGATTTCGGACAGGGGTCCTACGAGCAGTACTTC. Encoded protein: CASRHDFGQGSYEQYF. The chain joins TRBV27 to TRBJ2-7; 9 positions match TRBD1. Per the germline V gene, CDR1 is MNHEY and CDR2 is SMNVEV (reference sequence). V shed 6 bases and J 1 base; nucleotides not matched to a gene: 10. The length of the CDR3 is 16 residues.

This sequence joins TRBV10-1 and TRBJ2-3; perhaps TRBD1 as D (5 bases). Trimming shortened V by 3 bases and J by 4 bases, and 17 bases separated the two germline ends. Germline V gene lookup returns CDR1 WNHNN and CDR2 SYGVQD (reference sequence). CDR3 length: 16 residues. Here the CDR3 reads CASSDRSRQGSDTQYF. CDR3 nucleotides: TGCGCCAGCAGTGATCGGTCCCGGCAGGGCTCAGATACGCAGTATTTT.

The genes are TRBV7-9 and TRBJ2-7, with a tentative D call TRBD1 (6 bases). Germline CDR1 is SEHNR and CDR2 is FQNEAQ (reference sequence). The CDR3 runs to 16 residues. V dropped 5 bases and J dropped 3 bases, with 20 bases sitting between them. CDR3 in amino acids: CASSRPGQRLGYEQYF. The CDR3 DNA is TGTGCCAGCAGCCGTCCAGGACAGCGACTTGGCTACGAGCAGTACTTC.

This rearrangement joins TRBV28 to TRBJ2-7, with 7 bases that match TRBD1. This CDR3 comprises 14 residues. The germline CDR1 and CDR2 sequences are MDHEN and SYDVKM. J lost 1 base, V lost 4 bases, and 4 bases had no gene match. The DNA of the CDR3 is TGTGCCAGCAGTTGGACAGGTCCTTCCTACGAGCAGTACTTC. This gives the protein CASSWTGPSYEQYF.

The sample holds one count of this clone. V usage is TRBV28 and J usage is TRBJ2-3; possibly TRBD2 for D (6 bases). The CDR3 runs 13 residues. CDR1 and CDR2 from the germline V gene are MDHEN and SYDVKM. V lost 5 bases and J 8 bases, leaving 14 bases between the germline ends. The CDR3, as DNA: TGTGCCAGCAGTCGGGGGACCCCCGGTACGCAGTATTTT. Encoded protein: CASSRGTPGTQYF.

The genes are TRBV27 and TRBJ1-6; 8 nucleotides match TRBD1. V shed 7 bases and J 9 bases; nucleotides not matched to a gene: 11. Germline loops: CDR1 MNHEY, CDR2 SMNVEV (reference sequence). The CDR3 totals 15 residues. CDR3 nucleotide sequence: TGTGCCAGCACTGCACTCCAGGGGGCGCGTTCACCCCTCCACTTT. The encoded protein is CASTALQGARSPLHF.

CDR3 region: CASSIKTGHNEKLFF. CDR3 in DNA: TGTGCCAGTAGTATAAAGACAGGTCACAATGAAAAACTGTTTTTT. The J gene is TRBJ1-4, the V gene TRBV19; a weak D match, TRBD1 (6 bases). Germline CDR1 is LNHDA and CDR2 is SQIVND (reference sequence). The CDR3 length is 15 residues. The V and J ends lost 2 bases and 5 bases respectively, with 12 bases between them.

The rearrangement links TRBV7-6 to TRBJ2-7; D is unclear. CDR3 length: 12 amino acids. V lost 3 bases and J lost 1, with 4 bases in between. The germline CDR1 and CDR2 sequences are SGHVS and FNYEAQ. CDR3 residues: CASSFISYEQYF. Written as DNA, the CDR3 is TGTGCCAGCAGCTTTATTTCCTACGAGCAGTACTTC.

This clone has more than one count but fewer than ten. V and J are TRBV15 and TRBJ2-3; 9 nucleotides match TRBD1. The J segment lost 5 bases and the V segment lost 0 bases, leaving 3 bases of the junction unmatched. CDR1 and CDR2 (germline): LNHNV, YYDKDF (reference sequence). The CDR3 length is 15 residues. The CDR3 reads CATSRDGTGLDTQYF. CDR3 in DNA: TGTGCCACCAGCAGAGACGGGACAGGGTTAGATACGCAGTATTTT.

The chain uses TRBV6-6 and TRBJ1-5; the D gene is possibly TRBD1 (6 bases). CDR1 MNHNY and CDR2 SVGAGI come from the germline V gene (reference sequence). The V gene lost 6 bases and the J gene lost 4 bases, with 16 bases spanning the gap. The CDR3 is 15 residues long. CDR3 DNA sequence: TGTGCCAGCAGATCACAGGGCGGCTCAAATCAGCCCCAGCATTTT. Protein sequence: CASRSQGGSNQPQHF.

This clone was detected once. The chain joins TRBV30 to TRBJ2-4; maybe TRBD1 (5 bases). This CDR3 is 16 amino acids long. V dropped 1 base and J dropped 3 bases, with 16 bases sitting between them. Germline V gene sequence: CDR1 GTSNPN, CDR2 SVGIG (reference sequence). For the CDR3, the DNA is TGTGCCTGGAGTGGTCCAAAGGGGATAGGCAAAAACATTCAGTACTTC. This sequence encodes CAWSGPKGIGKNIQYF.

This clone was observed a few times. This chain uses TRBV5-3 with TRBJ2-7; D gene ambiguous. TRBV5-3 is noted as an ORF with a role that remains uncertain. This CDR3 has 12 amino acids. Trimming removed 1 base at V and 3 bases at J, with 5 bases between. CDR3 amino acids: CARSLSGYEQYF. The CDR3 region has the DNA TGTGCCAGAAGCTTGTCAGGCTACGAGCAGTACTTC.

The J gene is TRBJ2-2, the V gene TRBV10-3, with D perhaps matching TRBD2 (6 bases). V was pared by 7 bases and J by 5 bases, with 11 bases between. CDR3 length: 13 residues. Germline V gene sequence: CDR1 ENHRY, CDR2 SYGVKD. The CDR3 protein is CAIKAAGTGELFF. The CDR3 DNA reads TGTGCCATCAAGGCGGCGGGAACCGGGGAGCTGTTTTTT.

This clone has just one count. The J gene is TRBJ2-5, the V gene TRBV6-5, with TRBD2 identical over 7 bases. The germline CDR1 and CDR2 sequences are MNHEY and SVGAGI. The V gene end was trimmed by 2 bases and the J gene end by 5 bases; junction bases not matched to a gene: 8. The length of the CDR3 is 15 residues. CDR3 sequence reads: CASSYPGPGGETQYF. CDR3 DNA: TGTGCCAGCAGTTACCCAGGGCCGGGGGGTGAGACCCAGTACTTC.

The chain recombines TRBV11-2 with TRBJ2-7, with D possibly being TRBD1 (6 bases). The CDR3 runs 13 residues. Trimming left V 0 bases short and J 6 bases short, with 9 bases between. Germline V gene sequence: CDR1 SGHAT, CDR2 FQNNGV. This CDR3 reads CASSLEQGTEQYF. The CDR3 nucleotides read TGTGCCAGCAGCTTAGAACAGGGCACCGAGCAGTACTTC.

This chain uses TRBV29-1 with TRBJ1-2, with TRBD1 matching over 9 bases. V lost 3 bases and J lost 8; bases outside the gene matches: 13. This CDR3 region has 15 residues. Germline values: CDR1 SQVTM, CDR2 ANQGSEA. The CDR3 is CSVDDGQGNVGGYTF. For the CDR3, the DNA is TGCAGCGTTGACGATGGACAGGGGAACGTTGGCGGCTACACCTTC.

The CDR3 loop is CASSLALSRNTQYF. Here the CDR3 DNA reads TGCGCCAGCAGCTTGGCCCTGTCGAGAAATACGCAGTATTTT. The chain carries TRBV5-1 and TRBJ2-3; D uncertain. V gave up 0 bases and J gave up 7 bases, with 12 bases separating them. This CDR3 is 14 amino acids long. Germline V gives CDR1 SGHRS, CDR2 YFSETQ.

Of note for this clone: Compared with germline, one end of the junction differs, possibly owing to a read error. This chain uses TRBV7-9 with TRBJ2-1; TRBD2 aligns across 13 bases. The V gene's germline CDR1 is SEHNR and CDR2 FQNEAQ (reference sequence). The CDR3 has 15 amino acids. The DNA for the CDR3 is TGTTCCAGCAGCTTCGGACTAGCGGGGGTGGATGAGCAGTTCTTC. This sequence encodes CSSSFGLAGVDEQFF.

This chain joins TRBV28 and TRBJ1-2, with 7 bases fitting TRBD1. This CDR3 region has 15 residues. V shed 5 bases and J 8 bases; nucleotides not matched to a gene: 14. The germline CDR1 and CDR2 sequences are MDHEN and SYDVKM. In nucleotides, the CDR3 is TGTGCCAGCAGTAGCGCCGGGACAGTTCCCGAGGGCTACACCTTC. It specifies CASSSAGTVPEGYTF.

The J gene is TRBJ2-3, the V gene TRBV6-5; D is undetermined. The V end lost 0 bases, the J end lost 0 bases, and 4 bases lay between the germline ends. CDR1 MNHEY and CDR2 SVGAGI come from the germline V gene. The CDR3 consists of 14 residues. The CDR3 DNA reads TGTGCCAGCAGTTACTCGCGGAGCACAGATACGCAGTATTTT. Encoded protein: CASSYSRSTDTQYF.

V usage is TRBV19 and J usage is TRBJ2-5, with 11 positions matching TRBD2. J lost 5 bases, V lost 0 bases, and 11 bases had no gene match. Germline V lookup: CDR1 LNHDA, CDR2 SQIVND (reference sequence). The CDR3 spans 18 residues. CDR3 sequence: CASSIDGPSGGPGETQYF. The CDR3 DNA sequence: TGTGCCAGTAGTATAGATGGCCCTAGCGGGGGGCCTGGGGAGACCCAGTACTTC.

The CDR3 DNA sequence: TGTGCCAGCTCACCATTCCAGCGGGGGGGGAATGAGCAGTTCTTC. Translating it yields CASSPFQRGGNEQFF. The V and J genes are TRBV18 and TRBJ2-1, with TRBD2 identical over 10 bases. Trimming cost V 2 bases and J 7 bases; bases outside gene matches: 5. The CDR3 runs to 15 residues. Germline V CDR1 and CDR2: KGHSH, LQKENI. Using reference TRBV18 and TRBJ2-1 for the parts outside the CDR3, the full variable domain is NAGVMQNPRHLVRRRGQEARLRCSPMKGHSHVYWYRQLPEEGLKFMVYLQKENIIDESGMPKERFSAEFPKEGPSILRIQQVVRGDSAAYFCASSPFQRGGNEQFFGPGTRLTVL.

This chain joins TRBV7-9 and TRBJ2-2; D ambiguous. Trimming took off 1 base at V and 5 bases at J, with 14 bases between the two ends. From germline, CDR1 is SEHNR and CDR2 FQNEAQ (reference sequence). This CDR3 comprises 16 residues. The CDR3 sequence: CASSLGSGFDTGELFF. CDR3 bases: TGTGCCAGCAGCTTAGGGTCTGGCTTTGATACCGGGGAGCTGTTTTTT.

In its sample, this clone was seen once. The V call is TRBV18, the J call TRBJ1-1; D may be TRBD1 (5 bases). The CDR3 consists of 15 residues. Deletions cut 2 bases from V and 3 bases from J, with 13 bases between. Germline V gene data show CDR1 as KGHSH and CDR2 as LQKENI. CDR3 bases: TGTGCCAGCTCACCAGCAGGGCTCTTTGACACTGAAGCTTTCTTT. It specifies CASSPAGLFDTEAFF.

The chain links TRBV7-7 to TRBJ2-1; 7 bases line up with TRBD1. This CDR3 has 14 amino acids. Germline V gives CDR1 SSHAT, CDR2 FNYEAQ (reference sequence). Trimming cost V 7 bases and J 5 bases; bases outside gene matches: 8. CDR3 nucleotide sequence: TGTGCCAGCATGGCAGGGGGATCCAACAATGAGCAGTTCTTC. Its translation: CASMAGGSNNEQFF.

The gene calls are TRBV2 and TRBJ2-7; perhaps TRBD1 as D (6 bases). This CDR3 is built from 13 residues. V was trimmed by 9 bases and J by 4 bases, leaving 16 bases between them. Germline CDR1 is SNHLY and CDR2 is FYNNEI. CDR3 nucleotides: TGTGCCAGTAACTCCAGGACAGCTTACGAGCAGTACTTC. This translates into CASNSRTAYEQYF.

CDR3 amino acids: CASGTVNTGELFF. As DNA, the CDR3 is TGTGCCAGCGGGACAGTGAACACCGGGGAGCTGTTTTTT. The chain is built from TRBV11-2 and TRBJ2-2; 7 bases are shared with TRBD1. Per the germline V gene, CDR1 is SGHAT and CDR2 is FQNNGV. V was pared by 8 bases and J by 1 base, with 1 base of the junction left unmatched. The CDR3 consists of 13 residues.